This T cell receptor beta chain was identified in a study of glioma-infiltrating T cells after dendritic cell vaccination. Study overall: Autologous tumor lysate-pulsed dendritic cell vaccination was given between the early 2000s and the early 2010s. Autologous tumor lysate was loaded overnight onto monocyte-derived dendritic cells grown less than 8 days with IL-4 and GM-CSF. Patients received three intradermal dendritic cell vaccine injections at biweekly intervals.

The protocol was immunoSEQ multiplex PCR, while the TCRdb copy is restricted to in-frame clones and leaves out a portion. This table holds 80,000 to 100,000 clones, 79% found once. CDR3 size: 16 residues. The V gene's germline CDR1 is GTSNPN and CDR2 SVGIG (reference sequence). Trimming stripped 3 bases from V and 0 bases from J, with 15 bases between. This chain links TRBV30 with TRBJ1-3; D gene ambiguous. The receptor's source is a human donor with glioblastoma. The specimen comprised blood, sampled before dendritic cell vaccination. The CDR3 protein is CAWRGRRLSSGNTIYF. The CDR3 DNA sequence: TGTGCCTGGAGGGGCCGTAGGTTAAGCTCTGGAAACACCATATATTTT.